The next 24 T cell receptor beta chains were all read from a single sample in a study of blood T cells in healthy people across ages. Next came a second PCR, run for about 6 to 12 cycles, which used a sample-barcoded 5' primer along with a J-beta primer mix. One entry per CDR3 protein, called by TCRdb with MiXCR from the 5' RACE reads. The top ten clones hold 13% of a sample with roughly 930,000 distinct CDR3 sequences, roughly 48% of them seen once. Sequences were obtained from blood. These receptors all stem from a man younger than 45 in good health.

The chain joins TRBV20-1 to TRBJ2-3; D possibly matches TRBD1 or TRBD2 (5 bases each). V lost 7 bases to trimming and J lost 0 bases, with 17 bases between them. This CDR3 is 15 amino acids long. Germline V lookup: CDR1 DFQATT, CDR2 SNEGSKA (reference sequence). In DNA form, the CDR3 reads TGCAGTGTAAGAAGGGGACCCATTAGCACAGATACGCAGTATTTT. It specifies CSVRRGPISTDTQYF.

This chain links TRBV2 with TRBJ2-3, with 10 positions matching TRBD2. V dropped 3 bases and J dropped 6; count of bases not matched to a gene: 6. Germline V gives CDR1 SNHLY, CDR2 FYNNEI. This CDR3 comprises 15 residues. CDR3 sequence: CASSDRLAGEDTQYF. DNA of the CDR3: TGTGCCAGCAGTGACCGCCTAGCGGGAGAGGATACGCAGTATTTT.

The chain has TRBV30 and TRBJ2-4; D gene unclear. The J call may not be correct, given that the DNA end is closer to TRBJ2-7. The CDR3 loop spans 12 amino acids. CDR1 and CDR2 from the germline V gene are GTSNPN and SVGIG (reference sequence). The CDR3 here is CAWSISFHEQYF. The CDR3 DNA reads as TGTGCCTGGAGCATATCTTTCCACGAGCAGTACTTC.

The V and J genes are TRBV27 and TRBJ2-1, with TRBD1 matching over 9 bases. V shed 5 bases and J 3 bases; nucleotides not matched to a gene: 11. CDR3 length equals 17 residues. From germline, CDR1 is MNHEY and CDR2 SMNVEV (reference sequence). The CDR3 coding sequence is TGTGCCAGCAGTCCTTTTGCTTCGACAGGGGGCTACAATGAGCAGTTCTTC. This gives the protein CASSPFASTGGYNEQFF.

Comments on this clonotype: Mismatch with germline at one junction end may stem from a read error. This chain's CDR3 is CASSLLTPRGYSNQPQNF. DNA of the CDR3: TGTGCCAGCAGTTTACTTACCCCCAGGGGCTATAGCAATCAGCCCCAGAATTTT. This rearrangement joins TRBV27 to TRBJ1-5; possibly TRBD1 for D (6 bases). The length of the CDR3 is 18 residues. Germline V gene sequence: CDR1 MNHEY, CDR2 SMNVEV (reference sequence).

This clonotype was detected only a few times. The chain carries TRBV29-1 and TRBJ2-6; 11 bases agree with TRBD1. The V segment lost 7 bases and the J segment 3 bases; nucleotides outside the gene matches: 8. This CDR3 contains 16 residues. Looked up from germline, CDR1 is SQVTM and CDR2 is ANQGSEA. CDR3 residues: CSAMDRGQVGANVLTF. For the CDR3, the DNA is TGCAGCGCTATGGACAGGGGGCAGGTTGGGGCCAACGTCCTGACTTTC.

This chain joins TRBV12-3 or TRBV12-4 and TRBJ1-1, with D uncertain. Trimming shortened V by 5 bases and J by 5 bases, and 6 bases separated the two germline ends. CDR3 length: 11 residues. The chain's CDR3 is CASSVRTEAFF. For the CDR3, the DNA is TGTGCCAGCAGTGTGAGGACTGAAGCTTTCTTT.

This clonotype was counted a few times. V is TRBV5-1 and J is TRBJ2-7; 9 nucleotides line up with TRBD1. From germline, CDR1 is SGHRS and CDR2 YFSETQ. Trimming removed 5 bases from V and 5 bases from J; junction bases left unmatched: 14. The CDR3 loop spans 16 amino acids. CDR3 nucleotide sequence: TGCGCCAGCAGTTTACGCTGGACAGGGGTCTTCGACGAGCAGTACTTC. Its translation is CASSLRWTGVFDEQYF.

This CDR3 reads CASSENGGGPDEQYF. The DNA for the CDR3 is TGTGCCAGCAGTGAAAATGGGGGGGGGCCGGACGAGCAGTACTTC. The gene calls are TRBV6-1 and TRBJ2-5, with D possibly matching TRBD2 (7 bases). The J call may be faulty, since TRBJ2-7 better matches the DNA end. The V gene's germline CDR1 is MNHNS and CDR2 SASEGT. The CDR3 totals 15 residues.

This chain joins TRBV6-2 or TRBV6-3 and TRBJ2-1; D is undetermined. CDR1 is MNHEY, CDR2 SVGEGT, per germline. V lost 6 bases to trimming and J lost 5 bases, with 8 bases between them. The CDR3 totals 12 residues. Here the CDR3 DNA reads TGTGCCAGCAGCTCAAATGACAATGAGCAGTTCTTC. It is translated as CASSSNDNEQFF.

This clonotype turned up a few times. The V and J genes are TRBV5-6 and TRBJ2-7, with 9 nucleotides matching TRBD1. The length of the CDR3 is 15 residues. The V gene end was trimmed by 3 bases and the J gene end by 3 bases; junction bases not matched to a gene: 7. The germline V gene encodes CDR1 SGHDT and CDR2 YYEEEE. This CDR3 reads CASSSLRQGVYEQYF. The CDR3 DNA follows: TGTGCCAGCAGCTCCCTCCGACAGGGGGTCTACGAGCAGTACTTC.

V and J are TRBV6-2 or TRBV6-3 and TRBJ1-6; possible D gene TRBD1, 6 bases. CDR3 length equals 16 residues. V gave up 2 bases and J gave up 5 bases, with 13 bases separating them. In germline, CDR1 is MNHEY, CDR2 SVGEGT. DNA for the CDR3: TGTGCCAGCAGTTACGACGGAGGGGGAAATAATTCACCCCTCCACTTT. This sequence encodes CASSYDGGGNNSPLHF.

This clonotype showed up just a few times. The chain is built from TRBV20-1 and TRBJ1-2, with D possibly being TRBD1 (5 bases). The CDR3 is 13 residues long. Germline V gives CDR1 DFQATT, CDR2 SNEGSKA (reference sequence). Deletions cut 5 bases from V and 0 bases from J, with 10 bases between. DNA for the CDR3: TGCAGTGCTGTGGACAAAACTAACTATGGCTACACCTTC. Translated, it gives CSAVDKTNYGYTF.

This clonotype has just one count. Since a much larger clone is just one base distant, this may be a read error. The CDR3 region is CASSQVALAQGNQPRHF. In nucleotides, the CDR3 is TGCGCCAGCAGCCAGGTAGCCCTGGCACAGGGCAATCAGCCCCGGCATTTT. V and J are TRBV4-1 and TRBJ1-5, with TRBD1 as a possible D gene (6 bases). The CDR3 runs to 17 residues. Germline CDR1 is MGHRA and CDR2 is YSYEKL.

The chain has TRBV9 and TRBJ1-4; the D gene is possibly TRBD1 (5 bases). CDR1 SGDLS and CDR2 YYNGEE come from the germline V gene. V was pared by 0 bases and J by 8 bases, with 14 bases between. This CDR3 contains 15 residues. The CDR3 reads CASSVGEGHQEKLFF. For the CDR3, the DNA is TGTGCCAGCAGCGTAGGGGAGGGGCACCAGGAAAAACTGTTTTTT.

A remark on this clonotype: The CDR3 does not end in the conserved phenylalanine or tryptophan, so this is likely a read error. J is TRBJ1-6 and V is TRBV14; tentatively, D is TRBD1 (5 bases). Between the trimmed V and J ends, which lost 4 bases and 7 bases, there was a span of 20 bases. Germline CDR1 reads SGHDN; CDR2 reads FVKESK. The CDR3 totals 17 residues. The CDR3 nucleotides are TGTGCCAGCAGCCTATGGATAGACAGCAAAGTAAATTCACCCCTCCACTTA. Amino acid sequence: CASSLWIDSKVNSPLHL.

The CDR3 DNA follows: TGTGCCAGCTATCTCAATCTGGGGCTGCTAGACTATGGCTACACCTTC. Protein: CASYLNLGLLDYGYTF. The chain joins TRBV12-3 or TRBV12-4 to TRBJ1-2; maybe TRBD1 (5 bases). The ends were cut back, 8 bases at V and 3 bases at J, with 22 bases in the middle. The CDR3 loop spans 16 amino acids.

This clonotype was detected only a few times. The rearrangement uses TRBV20-1 and TRBJ2-1; D is possibly TRBD2 (6 bases). V gave up 6 bases and J gave up 6 bases, with 15 bases separating them. The CDR3 extends over 13 amino acids. CDR1 and CDR2 from the germline V gene are DFQATT and SNEGSKA (reference sequence). CDR3 region: CSALTRVSNEQFF. For the CDR3, the DNA is TGCAGTGCACTGACTAGAGTCTCCAATGAGCAGTTCTTC.

The rearrangement joins TRBV6-1 to TRBJ1-2, with 7 bases identical to TRBD1. V shed 4 bases, J shed 4 bases, and the junction held 3 bases outside the gene matches. This CDR3 is built from 13 residues. Germline loops: CDR1 MNHNS, CDR2 SASEGT. The CDR3 here is CASSGQGIYGYTF. CDR3 bases: TGTGCCAGCAGTGGACAGGGCATCTATGGCTACACCTTC.

This clonotype was recorded at least ten times. V usage is TRBV7-2 and J usage is TRBJ2-7, with no clear D. CDR1 and CDR2 (germline): SGHTA, FQGNSA. The CDR3 runs to 12 residues. V dropped 2 bases and J dropped 3 bases, with 5 bases sitting between them. CDR3 nucleotides: TGTGCCAGCAGCTTAATTTACTACGAGCAGTACTTC. It codes for CASSLIYYEQYF.

As DNA, the CDR3 is TGTGCCAGCAGCCCATTTCCGGGACAGCAGTACTTC. Translation: CASSPFPGQQYF. The rearrangement links TRBV3-1 to TRBJ2-5, with 7 bases identical to TRBD1. Germline trimming cut 4 bases from V and 11 bases from J; bases unmatched to any gene: 7. The CDR3 is 12 amino acids. In germline, CDR1 is LGHDT, CDR2 YNNKEL (reference sequence).

The V gene is TRBV7-9, the J gene TRBJ1-2; 7 bases fit TRBD1. This CDR3 region has 17 residues. Germline V gives CDR1 SEHNR, CDR2 FQNEAQ (reference sequence). The ends lost 3 bases at V and 0 bases at J; junction bases unmatched: 10. Written as DNA, the CDR3 is TGTGCCAGCAGCTTGAAAGCGGGACAGTCCTCTAACTATGGCTACACCTTC. The encoded protein is CASSLKAGQSSNYGYTF.

V usage is TRBV12-3 or TRBV12-4 and J usage is TRBJ2-1; D gene uncertain. The CDR3 is 15 residues long. V dropped 4 bases and J dropped 2 bases, with 12 bases sitting between them. CDR3 amino acids: CASSSRHKAYNEQFF. CDR3 nucleotides: TGTGCCAGCAGTTCCAGACACAAGGCCTACAATGAGCAGTTCTTC.

The chain has TRBV7-8 and TRBJ2-1; 9 nucleotides match TRBD2. The CDR3 totals 15 residues. The V segment lost 2 bases and the J segment 4 bases; nucleotides outside the gene matches: 3. Germline V gene lookup returns CDR1 SGHVS and CDR2 FQNEAQ. CDR3 coding DNA: TGTGCCAGCAGCTTAAATAGCGGGGGATACAATGAGCAGTTCTTC. It specifies CASSLNSGGYNEQFF.